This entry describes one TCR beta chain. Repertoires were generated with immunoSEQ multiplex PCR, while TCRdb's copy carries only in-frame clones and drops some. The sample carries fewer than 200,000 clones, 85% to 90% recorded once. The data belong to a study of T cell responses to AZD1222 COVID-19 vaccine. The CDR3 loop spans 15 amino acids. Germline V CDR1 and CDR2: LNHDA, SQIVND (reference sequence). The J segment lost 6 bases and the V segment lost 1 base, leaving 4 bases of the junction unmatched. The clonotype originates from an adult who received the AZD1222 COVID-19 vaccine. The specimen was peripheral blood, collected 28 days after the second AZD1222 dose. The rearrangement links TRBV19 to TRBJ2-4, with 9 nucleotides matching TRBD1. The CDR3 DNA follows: TGTGCCAGTAGTATAGGCGGGGGACAGGGAAACATTCAGTACTTC. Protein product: CASSIGGGQGNIQYF.